These 6 T cell receptor beta chains came from one sample sequenced in a study of identical twins. TCRdb re-derived calls from the 5' RACE reads in MiXCR, one entry per CDR3 protein. The sample has about 280,000 distinct CDR3 sequences, more than 6.5% seen once. The data were also submitted as part of a second study, on yellow fever vaccine responses in identical twins.

Sequenced input: memory (CD45RO+) T cells sorted from blood. Receptors originate from a young woman in good health.

This clonotype was observed a few times. This chain joins TRBV3-1 and TRBJ2-6; D gene ambiguous. Trimming stripped 6 bases from V and 0 bases from J, with 9 bases between. The CDR3 covers 15 residues. Per germline, CDR1 LGHDT and CDR2 YNNKEL (reference sequence). The CDR3 nucleotides read TGTGCCAGCAGTACAGTTTACTCTGGGGCCAACGTCCTGACTTTC. It codes for CASSTVYSGANVLTF. Drawing the rest from reference TRBV3-1 and TRBJ2-6, the complete variable domain is DTAVSQTPKYLVTQMGNDKSIKCEQNLGHDTMYWYKQDSKKFLKIMFSYNNKELIINETVPNRFSPKSPDKAHLNLHINSLELGDSAVYFCASSTVYSGANVLTFGAGSRLTVL.

This clonotype was found many times. The genes are TRBV4-1 and TRBJ2-7; D may be TRBD2 (5 bases). This CDR3 is built from 15 residues. Germline CDR1 and CDR2: MGHRA and YSYEKL. V dropped 7 bases and J dropped 4 bases, with 20 bases sitting between them. Here the CDR3 DNA reads TGCGCCAGCACTAAGGACTTCCCGAAATTTTACGAGCAGTACTTC. Amino acid sequence: CASTKDFPKFYEQYF.

A few counts support this clonotype. V is TRBV9 and J is TRBJ2-5, with 7 bases matching TRBD2. The ends lost 3 bases at V and 2 bases at J; junction bases unmatched: 4. The germline CDR1 and CDR2 sequences are SGDLS and YYNGEE. This CDR3 comprises 14 residues. CDR3 bases: TGTGCCAGCAGCGCCCGGGACTATCAAGAGACCCAGTACTTC. Its protein product is CASSARDYQETQYF.

This clonotype was seen a handful of times. The chain employs TRBV19 and TRBJ2-3; 10 positions match TRBD2. The CDR3 length is 16 residues. In germline, CDR1 is LNHDA, CDR2 SQIVND (reference sequence). J gave up 1 base and V 7 bases, and 8 bases lay outside the gene matches. The CDR3 spells CASTRTSGTRTDTQYF. The CDR3 DNA is TGTGCCAGTACTAGGACTAGCGGAACCCGCACAGATACGCAGTATTTT.

This clonotype was counted between two and nine times. One junction end does not reproduce the germline sequence, and a read error may be involved. The chain uses TRBV15 and TRBJ2-3; D gene uncertain. This CDR3 region has 15 residues. Germline V gives CDR1 LNHNV, CDR2 YYDKDF (reference sequence). As DNA, the CDR3 is TGTGCCACCAGCATATCCGGGCAACGCACCGATACGCAGTATTTT. As protein: CATSISGQRTDTQYF.

This clonotype was detected many times. The junction and the germline gene differ at one end; a read error may be behind it. The CDR3 sequence: CASSNSLREQFF. Here the CDR3 DNA reads TGTGCCAGCAGTAACTCTCTCAGGGAGCAGTTCTTC. V is TRBV6-5 and J is TRBJ2-1; no reliable D call. The CDR3 extends over 12 amino acids. Germline V lookup: CDR1 MNHEY, CDR2 SVGAGI.